The 29 T cell receptor beta chains below come from one sample, sequenced in a study of blood T cell repertoires in COVID-19. Some clones are missing from TCRdb's copy, which holds only in-frame ones; the method was immunoSEQ multiplex PCR. The top ten clones hold nearly 7% of a sample with approximately 300,000 clones, around nine tenths of them seen once. Input material: peripheral blood. These receptors all stem from a woman aged 25 to 39 with COVID-19, enrolled during active disease.

In nucleotides, the CDR3 is TGTGCCAGCAGAAGAAAGGCCGGGACTAGCGAAACTTTTCAAGAGACCCAGTACTTC. This codes for CASRRKAGTSETFQETQYF. The V call is TRBV2, the J call TRBJ2-5, with 10 nucleotides matching TRBD2. Germline V gene sequence: CDR1 SNHLY, CDR2 FYNNEI. This CDR3 region has 19 residues. J gave up 2 bases and V 6 bases, and 18 bases lay outside the gene matches.

V is TRBV3-1 (or the pseudogene TRBV3-2) and J is TRBJ2-7; D remains unclear. Germline loops: CDR1 LGHDT, CDR2 YNNKEL (reference sequence). Trimming shortened V by 4 bases and J by 11 bases, and 18 bases separated the two germline ends. The CDR3 loop spans 13 amino acids. The CDR3 nucleotides read TGTGCCAGCAGCCTCCGAACGGGTCGATCGAAGTACTTC. Its translation: CASSLRTGRSKYF.

The chain combines TRBV6-5 with TRBJ1-3; TRBD1 matches 8 bases. V gave up 0 bases and J gave up 3 bases; unmatched junction bases: 4. CDR1 and CDR2 from the germline V gene are MNHEY and SVGAGI. There are 16 residues in the CDR3. The CDR3 DNA reads as TGTGCCAGCAGTTACTCTTCAGGGGGCGTTGGAAACACCATATATTTT. Protein: CASSYSSGGVGNTIYF.

The CDR3: CASSYFQNEKLFF. CDR3 coding DNA: TGTGCCAGCAGTTATTTTCAGAATGAAAAACTGTTTTTT. The chain combines TRBV6-5 with TRBJ1-4; D not certain. The germline V and J ends were trimmed by 3 bases and 5 bases, with 7 bases remaining between them. The CDR3 covers 13 residues. CDR1 is MNHEY, CDR2 SVGAGI, per germline.

The CDR3 sequence: CASSLQLQGNTEAFF. Here the CDR3 DNA reads TGTGCCAGCAGTCTCCAGCTACAGGGGAACACTGAAGCTTTCTTT. V and J are TRBV2 and TRBJ1-1; D is perhaps TRBD1 (6 bases). This CDR3 is 15 amino acids long. V lost 5 bases and J 1 base, leaving 14 bases between the germline ends. Germline assignment: CDR1 SNHLY and CDR2 FYNNEI.

In regard to this clone: Additional DNA sequences in this sample encode the identical CDR3. The chain uses TRBV28 and TRBJ1-4; possibly TRBD1 for D (5 bases). The CDR3 loop spans 15 amino acids. Germline values: CDR1 MDHEN, CDR2 SYDVKM. Trimming took 5 bases from V and 0 from J, leaving 10 bases between them. The CDR3 DNA reads TGTGCCAGCAGTCCCCCGGGGGCAACTAATGAAAAACTGTTTTTT. Amino acids: CASSPPGATNEKLFF.

J is TRBJ1-2 and V is TRBV7-9, with D hard to call. The CDR3 totals 16 residues. CDR1 is SEHNR, CDR2 FQNEAQ, per germline (reference sequence). The germline V and J ends were trimmed by 1 base and 0 bases, with 12 bases remaining between them. In nucleotides, the CDR3 is TGTGCCAGCAGCTTAGGCGGTTCTGGAGCTAACTATGGCTACACCTTC. It yields the protein CASSLGGSGANYGYTF.

V usage is TRBV4-1 and J usage is TRBJ2-3; 12 bases are a match to TRBD2. This CDR3 has 22 residues. Looked up from germline, CDR1 is MGHRA and CDR2 is YSYEKL. V lost 1 base, J lost 2 bases, and 19 bases stayed unmatched. The CDR3 protein is CASSQALGPPSLAGGSTDTQYF. In DNA, the CDR3 is TGCGCCAGCAGCCAAGCATTGGGACCCCCCTCGCTAGCGGGAGGGTCCACAGATACGCAGTATTTT.

The chain links TRBV19 to TRBJ1-4; D perhaps matches TRBD1 (5 bases). Germline V gene lookup returns CDR1 LNHDA and CDR2 SQIVND (reference sequence). V lost 9 bases, J lost 2 bases, and 10 bases lay in between. The CDR3 has 13 residues. The CDR3 nucleotides are TGTGCCAGCAGGGTTTGGACTAATGAAAAACTGTTTTTT. This gives the protein CASRVWTNEKLFF.

V usage is TRBV6-5 and J usage is TRBJ2-7; a possible D gene is TRBD1 (5 bases). Germline V gene lookup returns CDR1 MNHEY and CDR2 SVGAGI. Trimming took 6 bases from V and 4 from J, leaving 19 bases between them. The CDR3 sequence is 15 residues long. In DNA form, the CDR3 reads TGTGCCAGCAGCCCCTGGCAGGGCCCGGATTACGAGCAGTACTTC. It codes for CASSPWQGPDYEQYF.

The chain is built from TRBV19 and TRBJ2-4; TRBD2 matches at 7 bases. The CDR3 is 15 amino acids. The germline V gene encodes CDR1 LNHDA and CDR2 SQIVND (reference sequence). J was trimmed by 6 bases and V by 2 bases; bases with no gene match: 7. CDR3: CASSITREEGNIQYF. CDR3 DNA: TGTGCCAGTAGTATAACCCGGGAGGAGGGAAACATTCAGTACTTC.

The gene calls are TRBV6-5 and TRBJ1-5; no definite D call. V gave up 8 bases and J gave up 7 bases, with 9 bases separating them. In germline, CDR1 is MNHEY, CDR2 SVGAGI. The length of the CDR3 is 11 residues. The CDR3 bases are TGTGCCAGCGGACTCCTCCAGCCCCAGCATTTT. Translated: CASGLLQPQHF.

The gene calls are TRBV3-1 (or the pseudogene TRBV3-2) and TRBJ1-4; TRBD1 might be the D (5 bases). CDR3 length: 16 amino acids. V lost 4 bases and J 2 bases, leaving 14 bases between the germline ends. The germline CDR1 and CDR2 sequences are LGHDT and YNNKEL (reference sequence). CDR3 residues: CASSLNRSPTNEKLFF. CDR3 sequence (DNA): TGTGCCAGCAGCCTGAACAGGAGCCCCACTAATGAAAAACTGTTTTTT.

This clone has more than one count but fewer than ten. The genes are TRBV10-3 and TRBJ1-6; TRBD1 matches 10 bases. The CDR3 totals 18 residues. Germline-derived CDR1 and CDR2 are ENHRY and SYGVKD. J lost 6 bases, V lost 6 bases, and 14 bases had no gene match. The CDR3 region has the DNA TGTGCCATCAGCCTAGCCGGGACAGGGGTATCTGGTAATTCACCCCTCCACTTT. Protein product: CAISLAGTGVSGNSPLHF.

The chain is built from TRBV7-9 and TRBJ2-4, with a possible D match to TRBD1 (5 bases). V lost 2 bases and J lost 0, with 8 bases in between. Germline V gives CDR1 SEHNR, CDR2 FQNEAQ (reference sequence). The CDR3 is 15 amino acids. The CDR3 DNA reads as TGTGCCAGCAGCTTACGGCAGGGAGCCAAAAACATTCAGTACTTC. This codes for CASSLRQGAKNIQYF.

CDR3 amino acids: CASSQRTANTGELFF. The CDR3 coding sequence is TGTGCCAGCAGCCAACGGACAGCGAACACCGGGGAGCTGTTTTTT. The J gene is TRBJ2-2, the V gene TRBV4-2; D perhaps matches TRBD1 (6 bases). The V gene's germline CDR1 is LGHNA and CDR2 YNFKEQ. This CDR3 comprises 15 residues. V was trimmed by 2 bases and J by 0 bases, leaving 7 bases between them.

This chain connects TRBV6-5 to TRBJ2-1; TRBD1 might be the D (5 bases). Germline assignment: CDR1 MNHEY and CDR2 SVGAGI. Trimming pared 0 bases from V and 8 bases from J, leaving 8 bases between. The CDR3 extends over 13 amino acids. The CDR3 sequence is CASSYSIQDEQFF. The CDR3 DNA sequence: TGTGCCAGCAGTTACTCGATACAGGATGAGCAGTTCTTC.

This chain connects TRBV3-1 (or the pseudogene TRBV3-2) to TRBJ1-4; the D is unclear. V gave up 4 bases and J gave up 0 bases, with 12 bases separating them. This CDR3 spans 16 amino acids. CDR1 LGHDT and CDR2 YNNKEL come from the germline V gene (reference sequence). The CDR3 spells CASSPRPGATNEKLFF. The CDR3 region has the DNA TGTGCCAGCAGCCCCAGACCGGGAGCAACTAATGAAAAACTGTTTTTT.

This sequence joins TRBV6-5 and TRBJ1-6, with D tentatively TRBD1 (5 bases). V lost 2 bases, J lost 10 bases, and 6 bases lay in between. Per the germline V gene, CDR1 is MNHEY and CDR2 is SVGAGI. This CDR3 has 12 amino acids. The CDR3 loop is CASSYRGSPLHF. CDR3 DNA sequence: TGTGCCAGCAGTTACAGGGGATCACCCCTCCACTTT.

The chain combines TRBV27 with TRBJ1-5; TRBD1 agrees at 8 bases. Germline V CDR1 and CDR2: MNHEY, SMNVEV (reference sequence). This CDR3 is built from 13 residues. The ends lost 3 bases at V and 9 bases at J; junction bases unmatched: 4. The CDR3 sequence: CASSFRGQGPQHF. CDR3 DNA sequence: TGTGCCAGCAGTTTCAGGGGGCAAGGGCCCCAGCATTTT.

DNA of the CDR3: TGCGCCAGCAGCCTAGCGTGGTACGAGCAGTACTTC. Protein product: CASSLAWYEQYF. J is TRBJ2-7 and V is TRBV10-2, with D tentatively TRBD2 (6 bases). Germline CDR1 WSHSY, CDR2 SAAADI. Trimming pared 6 bases from V and 4 bases from J, leaving 10 bases between. The CDR3 covers 12 residues.

This clone has just one count. The chain recombines TRBV30 with TRBJ2-3; D may be TRBD1 (6 bases). V lost 5 bases to trimming and J lost 3 bases, with 9 bases between them. The CDR3 loop spans 12 amino acids. CDR1 GTSNPN and CDR2 SVGIG come from the germline V gene (reference sequence). CDR3 residues: CAWDTGTDTQYF. In DNA, the CDR3 is TGTGCCTGGGATACAGGGACAGATACGCAGTATTTT.

The chain recombines TRBV7-3 with TRBJ2-1; 8 bases are shared with TRBD2. V shed 4 bases and J 6 bases; nucleotides not matched to a gene: 5. This CDR3 region has 14 residues. Germline-derived CDR1 and CDR2 are SGHTA and FQGTGA. CDR3 region: CASSSPSGSNEQFF. CDR3 DNA: TGTGCCAGCAGCTCTCCCAGCGGGAGCAATGAGCAGTTCTTC.

The rearrangement uses TRBV11-2 and TRBJ2-7, with 10 bases fitting TRBD2. CDR3 size: 14 residues. Trimming at V came to 2 bases and at J to 3 bases, leaving 1 base not matched to a gene. Germline loops: CDR1 SGHAT, CDR2 FQNNGV. The CDR3 loop is CASSLLAGDYEQYF. DNA of the CDR3: TGTGCCAGCAGCTTACTAGCGGGAGACTACGAGCAGTACTTC.

The chain is built from TRBV28 and TRBJ1-2; 8 bases are a match to TRBD1. The germline V gene encodes CDR1 MDHEN and CDR2 SYDVKM. The CDR3 extends over 14 amino acids. V trimming: 6 bases; J trimming: 5 bases; junction bases outside the gene matches: 8. The CDR3 coding sequence is TGTGCCAGCAGACGCAGGGGGCTGGGTTATGGCTACACCTTC. Translating it yields CASRRRGLGYGYTF.

CDR3 protein: CSVAPVGRAYEQYF. The CDR3 DNA reads TGCAGCGTTGCCCCGGTTGGCAGGGCCTACGAGCAGTACTTC. The chain couples TRBV29-1 to TRBJ2-7; tentative D call: TRBD1 (5 bases). With 4 bases removed from V and 2 bases from J, the gap between germline ends came to 15 bases. This CDR3 region has 14 residues. Germline V CDR1 and CDR2: SQVTM, ANQGSEA.

V usage is TRBV5-1 and J usage is TRBJ1-5; D unclear. CDR1 and CDR2 from the germline V gene are SGHRS and YFSETQ. Trimming removed 1 base at V and 5 bases at J, with 7 bases between. The CDR3 is 13 residues long. The CDR3 sequence: CASSLRVDQPQHF. Written as DNA, the CDR3 is TGCGCCAGCAGCTTGCGGGTTGATCAGCCCCAGCATTTT.

This chain uses TRBV24-1 with TRBJ2-1; 8 bases align to TRBD2. The germline V gene encodes CDR1 KGHDR and CDR2 SFDVKD. The CDR3 is 16 residues long. V gave up 0 bases and J gave up 5 bases; unmatched junction bases: 5. The CDR3 spells CATSDLKREPNNEQFF. CDR3 DNA sequence: TGTGCCACCAGTGATTTGAAGCGGGAGCCTAACAATGAGCAGTTCTTC.

The chain links TRBV3-1 (or the pseudogene TRBV3-2) to TRBJ1-6; TRBD1 matches at 7 bases. The CDR3 loop spans 16 amino acids. Germline CDR1 LGHDT, CDR2 YNNKEL (reference sequence). J was trimmed by 10 bases and V by 2 bases; bases with no gene match: 11. The CDR3 spells CASSQYPGTVRSPLHF. The DNA for the CDR3 is TGTGCCAGCAGCCAATACCCCGGGACAGTAAGGTCACCCCTCCACTTT.